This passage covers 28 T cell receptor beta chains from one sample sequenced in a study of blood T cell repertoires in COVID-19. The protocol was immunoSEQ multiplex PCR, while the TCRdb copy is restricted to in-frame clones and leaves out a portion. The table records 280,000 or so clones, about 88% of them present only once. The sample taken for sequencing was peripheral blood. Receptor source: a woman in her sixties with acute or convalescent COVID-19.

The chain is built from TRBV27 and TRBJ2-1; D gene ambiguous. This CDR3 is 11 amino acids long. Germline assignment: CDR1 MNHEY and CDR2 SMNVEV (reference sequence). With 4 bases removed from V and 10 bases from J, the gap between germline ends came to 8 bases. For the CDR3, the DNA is TGTGCCAGCAGTTCCCCGAGGGAGCAGTTCTTC. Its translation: CASSSPREQFF.

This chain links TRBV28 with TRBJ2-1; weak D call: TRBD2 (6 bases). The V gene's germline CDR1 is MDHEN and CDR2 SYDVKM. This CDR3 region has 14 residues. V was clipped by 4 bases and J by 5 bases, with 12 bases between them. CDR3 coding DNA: TGTGCCAGCAGTTACGGGAGCACGGACAATGAGCAGTTCTTC. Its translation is CASSYGSTDNEQFF. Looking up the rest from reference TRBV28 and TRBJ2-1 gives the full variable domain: DVKVTQSSRYLVKRTGEKVFLECVQDMDHENMFWYRQDPGLGLRLIYFSYDVKMKEKGDIPEGYSVSREKKERFSLILESASTNQTSMYLCASSYGSTDNEQFFGPGTRLTVL.

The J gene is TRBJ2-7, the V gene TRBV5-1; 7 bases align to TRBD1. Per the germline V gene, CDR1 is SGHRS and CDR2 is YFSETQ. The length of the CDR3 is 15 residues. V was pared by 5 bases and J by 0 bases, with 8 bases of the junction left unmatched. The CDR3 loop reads CASRLNRDSSYEQYF. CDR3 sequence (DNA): TGCGCCAGCAGACTCAACCGGGACAGCTCCTACGAGCAGTACTTC.

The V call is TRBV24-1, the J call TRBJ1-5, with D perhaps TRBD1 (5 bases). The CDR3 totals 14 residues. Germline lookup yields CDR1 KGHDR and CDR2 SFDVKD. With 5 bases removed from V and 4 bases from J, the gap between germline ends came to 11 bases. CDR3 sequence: CATSGARGNQPQHF. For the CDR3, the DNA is TGTGCCACCAGTGGGGCTCGGGGGAATCAGCCCCAGCATTTT.

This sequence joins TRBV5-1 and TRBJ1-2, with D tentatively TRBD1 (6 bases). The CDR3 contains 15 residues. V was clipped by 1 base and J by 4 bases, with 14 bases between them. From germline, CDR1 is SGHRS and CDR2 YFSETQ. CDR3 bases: TGCGCCAGCAGCTTGCGTACGGACAGAGTCTATGGCTACACCTTC. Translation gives CASSLRTDRVYGYTF.

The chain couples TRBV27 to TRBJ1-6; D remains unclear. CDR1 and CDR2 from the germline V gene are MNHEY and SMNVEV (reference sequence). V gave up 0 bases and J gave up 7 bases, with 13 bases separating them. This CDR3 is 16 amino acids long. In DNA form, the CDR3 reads TGTGCCAGCAGTTTATCGGTCGGGGTGGGAAATTCACCCCTCCACTTT. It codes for CASSLSVGVGNSPLHF.

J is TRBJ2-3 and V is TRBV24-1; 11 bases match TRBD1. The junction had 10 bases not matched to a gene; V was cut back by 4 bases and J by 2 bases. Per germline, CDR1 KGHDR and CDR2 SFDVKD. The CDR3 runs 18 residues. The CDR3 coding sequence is TGTGCCACCAGTGACCGAACCGGGACAGGGGGTCCCACAGATACGCAGTATTTT. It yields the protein CATSDRTGTGGPTDTQYF.

CDR3 DNA sequence: TGTGCCAGCATCCAACAGGGCCCTGAAGCTTTCTTT. Translating gives CASIQQGPEAFF. The J gene is TRBJ1-1, the V gene TRBV6-6, with D possibly matching TRBD1 (6 bases). Between the trimmed V and J ends, which lost 7 bases and 6 bases, there was a span of 12 bases. Germline V CDR1 and CDR2: MNHNY, SVGAGI (reference sequence). There are 12 residues in the CDR3.

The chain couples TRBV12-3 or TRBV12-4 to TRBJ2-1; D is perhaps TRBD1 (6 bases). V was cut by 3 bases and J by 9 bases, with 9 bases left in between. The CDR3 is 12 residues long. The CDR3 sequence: CASSLDSGEQFF. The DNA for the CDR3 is TGTGCCAGCAGTTTGGACAGTGGTGAGCAGTTCTTC.

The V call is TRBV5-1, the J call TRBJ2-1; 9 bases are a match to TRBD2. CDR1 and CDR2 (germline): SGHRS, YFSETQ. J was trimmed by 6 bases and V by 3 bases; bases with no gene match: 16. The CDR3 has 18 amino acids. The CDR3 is CASSWTASGTAGFNEQFF. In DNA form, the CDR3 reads TGCGCCAGCAGCTGGACGGCTAGCGGGACAGCAGGATTCAATGAGCAGTTCTTC. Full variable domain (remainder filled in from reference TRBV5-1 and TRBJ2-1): KAGVTQTPRYLIKTRGQQVTLSCSPISGHRSVSWYQQTPGQGLQFLFEYFSETQRNKGNFPGRFSGRQFSNSRSEMNVSTLELGDSALYLCASSWTASGTAGFNEQFFGPGTRLTVL.

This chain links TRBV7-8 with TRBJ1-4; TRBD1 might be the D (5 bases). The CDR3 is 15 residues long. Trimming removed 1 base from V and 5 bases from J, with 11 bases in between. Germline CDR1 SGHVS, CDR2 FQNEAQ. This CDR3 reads CASSLGQGLNEKLFF. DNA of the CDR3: TGTGCCAGCAGCTTAGGGCAGGGATTAAATGAAAAACTGTTTTTT.

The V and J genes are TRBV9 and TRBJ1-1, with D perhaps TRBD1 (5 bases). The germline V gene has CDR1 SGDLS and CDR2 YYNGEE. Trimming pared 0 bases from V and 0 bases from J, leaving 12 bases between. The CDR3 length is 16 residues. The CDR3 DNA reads TGTGCCAGCAGCGTAGGGCGAGACAGCATGAACACTGAAGCTTTCTTT. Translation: CASSVGRDSMNTEAFF. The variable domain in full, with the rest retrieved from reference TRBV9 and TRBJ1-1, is DSGVTQTPKHLITATGQRVTLRCSPRSGDLSVYWYQQSLDQGLQFLIQYYNGEERAKGNILERFSAQQFPDLHSELNLSSLELGDSALYFCASSVGRDSMNTEAFFGQGTRLTVV.

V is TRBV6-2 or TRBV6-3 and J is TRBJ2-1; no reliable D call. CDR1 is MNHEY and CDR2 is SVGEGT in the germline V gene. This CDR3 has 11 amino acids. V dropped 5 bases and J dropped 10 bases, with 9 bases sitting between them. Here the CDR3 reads CASSRSREQFF. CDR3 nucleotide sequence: TGTGCCAGCAGTCGAAGCAGGGAGCAGTTCTTC.

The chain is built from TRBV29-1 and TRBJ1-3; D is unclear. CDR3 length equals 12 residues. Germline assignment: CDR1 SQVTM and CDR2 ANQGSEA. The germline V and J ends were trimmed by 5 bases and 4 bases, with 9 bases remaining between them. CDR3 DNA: TGCAGCGTTCAACTGTCCGGAAACACCATATATTTT. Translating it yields CSVQLSGNTIYF.

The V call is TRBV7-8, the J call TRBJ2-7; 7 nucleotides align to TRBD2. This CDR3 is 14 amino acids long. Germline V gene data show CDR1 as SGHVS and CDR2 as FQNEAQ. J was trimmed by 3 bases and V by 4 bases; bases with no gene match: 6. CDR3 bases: TGTGCCAGCAGCTCAGGACTAGGGGACTACGAGCAGTACTTC. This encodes CASSSGLGDYEQYF.

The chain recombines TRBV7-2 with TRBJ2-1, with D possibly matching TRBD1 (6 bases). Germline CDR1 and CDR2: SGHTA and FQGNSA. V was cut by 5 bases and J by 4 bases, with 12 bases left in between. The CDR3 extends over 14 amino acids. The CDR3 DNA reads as TGTGCCAGCAGCGTTGGGACACTATACAATGAGCAGTTCTTC. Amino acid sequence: CASSVGTLYNEQFF. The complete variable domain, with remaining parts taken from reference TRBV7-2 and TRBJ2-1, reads GAGVSQSPSNKVTEKGKDVELRCDPISGHTALYWYRQSLGQGLEFLIYFQGNSAPDKSGLPSDRFSAERTGGSVSTLTIQRTQQEDSAVYLCASSVGTLYNEQFFGPGTRLTVL.

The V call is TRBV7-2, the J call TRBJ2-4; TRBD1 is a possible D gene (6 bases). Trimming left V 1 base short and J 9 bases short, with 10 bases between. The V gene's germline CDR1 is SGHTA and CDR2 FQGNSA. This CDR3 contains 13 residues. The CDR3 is CASSLGGPPIQYF. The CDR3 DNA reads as TGTGCCAGCAGCTTAGGGGGGCCTCCCATTCAGTACTTC.

CDR3 DNA: TGTGCCAGCAGCCGACAGGGTTTGGGGGGCTCACCCCTCCACTTT. Translated: CASSRQGLGGSPLHF. The V gene is TRBV28, the J gene TRBJ1-6, with 7 bases that match TRBD1. V was clipped by 6 bases and J by 10 bases; unmatched bases: 12. The germline CDR1 and CDR2 sequences are MDHEN and SYDVKM. This CDR3 is built from 15 residues.

As DNA, the CDR3 is TGTGCCAGCAGAGGCGGCAGGGTGAAGGCAGATACGCAGTATTTT. Its protein is CASRGGRVKADTQYF. This rearrangement joins TRBV21-1 to TRBJ2-3; the D call TRBD1 from the table was never checked on the DNA. TRBV21-1 has pseudogene status. This CDR3 is built from 15 residues.

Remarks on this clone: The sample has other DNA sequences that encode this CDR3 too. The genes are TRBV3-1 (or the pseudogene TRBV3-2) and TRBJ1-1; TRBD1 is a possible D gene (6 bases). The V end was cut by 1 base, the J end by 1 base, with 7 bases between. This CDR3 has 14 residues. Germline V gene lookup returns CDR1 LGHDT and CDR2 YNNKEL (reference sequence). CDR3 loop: CASSQGGRNTEAFF. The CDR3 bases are TGTGCCAGCAGCCAAGGGGGGCGGAACACTGAAGCTTTCTTT.

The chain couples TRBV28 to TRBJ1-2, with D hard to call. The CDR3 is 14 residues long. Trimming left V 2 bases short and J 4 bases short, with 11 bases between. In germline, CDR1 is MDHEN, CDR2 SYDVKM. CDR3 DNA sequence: TGTGCCAGCAGTTTACCGGGGATGGGCTATGGCTACACCTTC. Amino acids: CASSLPGMGYGYTF.

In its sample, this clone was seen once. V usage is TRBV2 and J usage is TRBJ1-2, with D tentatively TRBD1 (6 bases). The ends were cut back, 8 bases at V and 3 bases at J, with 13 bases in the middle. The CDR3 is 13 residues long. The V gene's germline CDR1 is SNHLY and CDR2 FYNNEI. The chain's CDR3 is CASVQGPYYGYTF. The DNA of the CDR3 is TGTGCCAGCGTACAGGGCCCCTACTATGGCTACACCTTC.

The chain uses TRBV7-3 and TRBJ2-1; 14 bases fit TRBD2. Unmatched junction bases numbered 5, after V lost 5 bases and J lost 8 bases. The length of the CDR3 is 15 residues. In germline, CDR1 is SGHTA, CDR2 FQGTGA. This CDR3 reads CASSLGTSGRDEQFF. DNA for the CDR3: TGTGCCAGCAGCCTAGGGACTAGCGGGAGAGATGAGCAGTTCTTC.

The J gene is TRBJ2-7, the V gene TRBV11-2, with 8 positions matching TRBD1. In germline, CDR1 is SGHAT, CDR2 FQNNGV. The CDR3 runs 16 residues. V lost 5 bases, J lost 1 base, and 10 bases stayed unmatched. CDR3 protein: CASSRRGQGNSYEQYF. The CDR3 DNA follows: TGTGCCAGCAGCCGTCGCGGACAGGGAAATTCCTACGAGCAGTACTTC.

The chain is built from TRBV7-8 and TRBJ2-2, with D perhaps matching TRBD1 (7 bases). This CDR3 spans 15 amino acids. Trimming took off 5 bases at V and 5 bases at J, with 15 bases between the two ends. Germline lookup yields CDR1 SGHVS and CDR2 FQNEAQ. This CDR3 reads CASSNDREVTGELFF. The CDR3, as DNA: TGTGCCAGCAGCAACGACAGGGAGGTGACCGGGGAGCTGTTTTTT.

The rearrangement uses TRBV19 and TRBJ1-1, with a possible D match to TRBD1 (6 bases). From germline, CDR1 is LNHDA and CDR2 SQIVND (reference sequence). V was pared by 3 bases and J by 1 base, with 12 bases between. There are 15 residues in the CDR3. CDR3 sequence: CASSIRDKQNTEAFF. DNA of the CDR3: TGTGCCAGTAGTATTCGGGACAAGCAGAACACTGAAGCTTTCTTT.

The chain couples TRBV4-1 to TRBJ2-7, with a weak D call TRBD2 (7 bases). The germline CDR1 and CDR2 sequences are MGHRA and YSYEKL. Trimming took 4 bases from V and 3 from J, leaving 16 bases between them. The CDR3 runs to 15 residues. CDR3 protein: CASSLLQGGDYEQYF. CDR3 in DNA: TGCGCCAGCAGCCTCTTACAGGGAGGGGACTACGAGCAGTACTTC.

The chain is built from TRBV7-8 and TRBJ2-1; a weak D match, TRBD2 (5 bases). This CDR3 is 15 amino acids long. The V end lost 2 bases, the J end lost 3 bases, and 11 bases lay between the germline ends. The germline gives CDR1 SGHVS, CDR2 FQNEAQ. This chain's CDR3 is CASSLMWENYNEQFF. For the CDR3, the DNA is TGTGCCAGCAGCTTAATGTGGGAGAACTACAATGAGCAGTTCTTC.